Listed here are 17 T cell receptor beta chains from one sample, sequenced in a study of T-cell memory formation after mild COVID-19. From the 5' RACE reads, TCRdb called clonotypes with MiXCR, one entry per CDR3 protein. The sample holds 250,000 to 400,000 distinct CDR3 sequences, more than 13% seen once. Material for sequencing was PBMCs or a T cell subset sorted from them (not recorded which). The receptors shown here come from a man between 18 and 35 years old who had mild COVID-19 (a few samples of this study predate the infection). Cell type and time point are not known.

This chain joins TRBV2 and TRBJ2-5; 9 positions agree with TRBD2. The junction had 11 bases not matched to a gene; V was cut back by 10 bases and J by 5 bases. In germline, CDR1 is SNHLY, CDR2 FYNNEI. This CDR3 region has 14 residues. CDR3 sequence reads: CATTPGLASETQYF. The CDR3 DNA sequence: TGTGCCACCACCCCGGGACTAGCTTCGGAGACCCAGTACTTC. The variable domain in full, with the rest retrieved from reference TRBV2 and TRBJ2-5, is EPEVTQTPSHQVTQMGQEVILRCVPISNHLYFYWYRQILGQKVEFLVSFYNNEISEKSEIFDDQFSVERPDGSNFTLKIRSTKLEDSAMYFCATTPGLASETQYFGPGTRLLVL.

The chain recombines TRBV2 with TRBJ1-5; no reliable D call. V gave up 3 bases and J gave up 6 bases, with 9 bases separating them. The CDR3 is 13 amino acids. Germline CDR1 is SNHLY and CDR2 is FYNNEI. CDR3 region: CASSDPSPQPQHF. CDR3 sequence (DNA): TGTGCCAGCAGTGACCCATCCCCTCAGCCCCAGCATTTT. The full variable domain, rest sourced from reference TRBV2 and TRBJ1-5, is EPEVTQTPSHQVTQMGQEVILRCVPISNHLYFYWYRQILGQKVEFLVSFYNNEISEKSEIFDDQFSVERPDGSNFTLKIRSTKLEDSAMYFCASSDPSPQPQHFGDGTRLSIL.

There are a few counts of this clonotype. The V and J genes are TRBV27 and TRBJ2-3, with a tentative D call TRBD1 (6 bases). Germline CDR1 MNHEY, CDR2 SMNVEV (reference sequence). The CDR3 has 12 residues. V was trimmed by 6 bases and J by 8 bases, leaving 12 bases between them. The CDR3 DNA sequence: TGTGCCAGCAGATCACAGGGCCCTACGCAGTATTTT. Translating it yields CASRSQGPTQYF.

The chain joins TRBV10-3 to TRBJ2-5; weak D call: TRBD1 (6 bases). The CDR3 length is 15 residues. Trimming cost V 6 bases and J 5 bases, with 19 bases left between them. Germline V CDR1 and CDR2: ENHRY, SYGVKD. As DNA, the CDR3 is TGTGCCATCAGCCAGGGGAACACAGTACCTGAGACCCAGTACTTC. It codes for CAISQGNTVPETQYF.

This clonotype came up a few times. The V gene is TRBV4-3, the J gene TRBJ2-7; weak D call: TRBD1 (5 bases). V was clipped by 2 bases and J by 0 bases, with 11 bases between them. CDR1 and CDR2 (germline): LGHNA, YSLEER. CDR3 length equals 15 residues. The CDR3 spells CASSQLTGGSYEQYF. The CDR3 bases are TGCGCCAGCAGCCAACTTACAGGCGGCTCCTACGAGCAGTACTTC.

This clonotype has a handful of counts. The chain couples TRBV7-2 to TRBJ2-3, with 8 bases matching TRBD1. The CDR3 consists of 17 residues. CDR1 is SGHTA and CDR2 is FQGNSA in the germline V gene. Trimming took 5 bases from V and 4 from J; bases not matched to a gene: 14. CDR3 loop: CASSPRPTGVVPDTQYF. DNA for the CDR3: TGTGCCAGCAGCCCAAGACCGACAGGGGTTGTTCCAGATACGCAGTATTTT.

This chain joins TRBV12-3 or TRBV12-4 and TRBJ2-3, with 7 bases fitting TRBD2. This CDR3 spans 11 amino acids. Trimming removed 10 bases from V and 8 bases from J; junction bases left unmatched: 6. CDR3 sequence (DNA): TGTGCCACAGGGTCGGGAGGTACGCAGTATTTT. Protein sequence: CATGSGGTQYF.

Ten or more counts support this clonotype. This chain links TRBV6-2 or TRBV6-3 with TRBJ2-7; possible D gene TRBD1, 6 bases. The germline CDR1 and CDR2 sequences are MNHEY and SVGEGT. V gave up 5 bases and J gave up 6 bases, with 17 bases separating them. The CDR3 length is 14 residues. CDR3 coding DNA: TGTGCCAGCAGTACCGGGCCCTTACAGGGCGAGCAGTACGTC. It encodes CASSTGPLQGEQYV.

In its sample, this clonotype was seen a few times. V and J are TRBV5-1 and TRBJ2-4, with D possibly being TRBD2 (6 bases). Germline V gene data show CDR1 as SGHRS and CDR2 as YFSETQ. Trimming cost V 4 bases and J 8 bases, with 16 bases left between them. This CDR3 is 14 amino acids long. The CDR3 coding sequence is TGCGCCAGCAGCAGTGCAGGGCCGGGAGACATTCAGTACTTC. This encodes CASSSAGPGDIQYF.

The chain has TRBV20-1 and TRBJ1-2; tentatively, D is TRBD1 (6 bases). Deletions cut 0 bases from V and 5 bases from J, with 22 bases between. From germline, CDR1 is DFQATT and CDR2 SNEGSKA (reference sequence). The CDR3 runs to 17 residues. CDR3 DNA: TGCAGTGCTAGAGATCATGGGAGCGGGGGGGCCCCATATGGCTACACCTTC. Translation gives CSARDHGSGGAPYGYTF.

This clonotype was seen many times. This sequence joins TRBV7-3 and TRBJ2-1; TRBD2 matches 7 bases. V trimming: 4 bases; J trimming: 0 bases; junction bases outside the gene matches: 0. The CDR3 totals 14 residues. Germline values: CDR1 SGHTA, CDR2 FQGTGA. CDR3 DNA: TGTGCCAGCAGCTCGGGGGGCTCCTACAATGAGCAGTTCTTC. This codes for CASSSGGSYNEQFF.

The rearrangement links TRBV10-3 to TRBJ1-6; TRBD1 is a possible D gene (5 bases). Germline values: CDR1 ENHRY, CDR2 SYGVKD. The germline V and J ends were trimmed by 0 bases and 5 bases, with 11 bases remaining between them. The CDR3 covers 16 residues. This CDR3 reads CAISESSAGNNSPLHF. The CDR3 DNA sequence: TGTGCCATCAGTGAGTCCTCGGCAGGGAATAATTCACCCCTCCACTTT.

This clonotype was seen more than once but under ten times. The chain recombines TRBV4-3 with TRBJ2-4; a possible D gene is TRBD2 (6 bases). This CDR3 has 15 amino acids. Germline loops: CDR1 LGHNA, CDR2 YSLEER. V was pared by 4 bases and J by 0 bases, with 10 bases between. This CDR3 is CASSPGELAKNIQYF. The CDR3 DNA reads TGCGCCAGCAGCCCGGGGGAGCTAGCCAAAAACATTCAGTACTTC.

The chain recombines TRBV2 with TRBJ2-5; 7 nucleotides match TRBD2. Unmatched junction bases numbered 9, after V lost 10 bases and J lost 7 bases. The germline gives CDR1 SNHLY, CDR2 FYNNEI. The CDR3 covers 12 residues. CDR3 DNA sequence: TGTGCCATCCAGCGGGGCGTAGTGACCCAGTACTTC. Translating gives CAIQRGVVTQYF.

This clonotype was observed at least ten times. The genes are TRBV7-6 and TRBJ2-2; the D is unclear. Germline V gene data show CDR1 as SGHVS and CDR2 as FNYEAQ. Between the trimmed V and J ends, which lost 5 bases and 7 bases, there was a span of 8 bases. There are 12 residues in the CDR3. The CDR3 DNA reads TGTGCCAGCAGCCCCTTTATCGGGGAGCTGTTTTTT. It is translated as CASSPFIGELFF. Filled out from reference TRBV7-6 and TRBJ2-2, the complete variable domain reads GAGVSQSPRYKVTKRGQDVALRCDPISGHVSLYWYRQALGQGPEFLTYFNYEAQQDKSGLPNDRFSAERPEGSISTLTIQRTEQRDSAMYRCASSPFIGELFFGEGSRLTVL.

This sequence joins TRBV5-1 and TRBJ1-1; the D is unclear. The CDR3 spans 14 residues. Germline lookup yields CDR1 SGHRS and CDR2 YFSETQ. The germline V and J ends were trimmed by 4 bases and 4 bases, with 14 bases remaining between them. The CDR3: CASSPVGQPTEAFF. The DNA for the CDR3 is TGCGCCAGCAGCCCCGTCGGGCAGCCCACTGAAGCTTTCTTT.

This clonotype has more than one count but fewer than ten. The chain recombines TRBV7-2 with TRBJ1-1; D ambiguous. V was cut by 5 bases and J by 4 bases, with 5 bases left in between. From germline, CDR1 is SGHTA and CDR2 FQGNSA. The CDR3 has 11 amino acids. CDR3 bases: TGTGCCAGCAGCCACCCCACTGAAGCTTTCTTT. Translating gives CASSHPTEAFF. Combining the CDR3 with reference TRBV7-2 and TRBJ1-1 gives the whole variable domain GAGVSQSPSNKVTEKGKDVELRCDPISGHTALYWYRQSLGQGLEFLIYFQGNSAPDKSGLPSDRFSAERTGGSVSTLTIQRTQQEDSAVYLCASSHPTEAFFGQGTRLTVV.